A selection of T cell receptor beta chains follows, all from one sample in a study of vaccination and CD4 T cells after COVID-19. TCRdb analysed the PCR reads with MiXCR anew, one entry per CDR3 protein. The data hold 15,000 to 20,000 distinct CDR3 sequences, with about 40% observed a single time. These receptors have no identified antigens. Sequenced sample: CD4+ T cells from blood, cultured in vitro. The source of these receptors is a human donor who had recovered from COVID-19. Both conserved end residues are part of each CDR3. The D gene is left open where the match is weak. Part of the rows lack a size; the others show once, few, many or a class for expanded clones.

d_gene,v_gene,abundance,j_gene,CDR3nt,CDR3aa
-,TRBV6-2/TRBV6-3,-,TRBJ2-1,TGTGCCAGCAGTTATGACCCTGGACTGACTATCGGACTCTCCTACAATGAGCAGTTCTTC,CASSYDPGLTIGLSYNEQFF
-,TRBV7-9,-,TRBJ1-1,TGTGCCAGCAGCCTCGGACAGTACACTGAAGCTTTCTTT,CASSLGQYTEAFF
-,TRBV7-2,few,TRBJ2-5,TGTGCCAGCAGCTTGGTCTTCCAAGAGACCCAGTACTTC,CASSLVFQETQYF
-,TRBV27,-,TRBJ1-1,TGTGCCAGCAGTTTAGATAAAGGGGAGGCCATGAACACTGAAGCTTTCTTT,CASSLDKGEAMNTEAFF
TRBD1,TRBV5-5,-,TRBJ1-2,TGTGCCAGCAGCCCCCGGACAGGGCATCATGGCTACACCTTC,CASSPRTGHHGYTF
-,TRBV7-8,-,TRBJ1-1,TGTGCCAGCAGCCCACGGGTCAGCAACACTGAAGCTTTCTTT,CASSPRVSNTEAFF
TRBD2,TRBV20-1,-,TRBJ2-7,TGCAGTGCTAGAGATAGGGCCGGGGGGACTAGCCTAGTGGAGCAGTACTTC,CSARDRAGGTSLVEQYF
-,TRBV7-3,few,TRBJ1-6,TGTGCCAGCAGCTCGACAGAGTATAATTCACCCCTCCACTTT,CASSSTEYNSPLHF
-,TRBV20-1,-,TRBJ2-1,TGCAGTGCTAGCTATCGCGGAAATGAGCAGTTCTTC,CSASYRGNEQFF
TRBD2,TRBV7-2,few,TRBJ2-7,TGTGCCAGCAGCCCAAGTCGGGAGGACTACGAGCAGTACTTC,CASSPSREDYEQYF
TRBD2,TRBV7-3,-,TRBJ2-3,TGTGCCAGCAGCCAACCTAGGACTAGCCTCACAGATACGCAGTATTTT,CASSQPRTSLTDTQYF
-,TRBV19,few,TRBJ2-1,TGTGCCAGTAGTATGACCCGGGAGTCCTACAATGAGCAGTTCTTC,CASSMTRESYNEQFF
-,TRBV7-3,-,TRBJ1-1,TGTGCCAGCACCCCTGGAGGACAGCCTGCCTCTGAAGCTTTCTTT,CASTPGGQPASEAFF
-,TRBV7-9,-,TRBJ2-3,TGTGCCAGCAGCTTAACGACAGCTGCTCGGTATTTT,CASSLTTAARYF
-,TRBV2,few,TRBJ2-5,TGTGCCAGCACGGAGTGGGTCGAGACCCAGTACTTC,CASTEWVETQYF
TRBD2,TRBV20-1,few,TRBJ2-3,TGCAGTGCTGGGAGACTAGCGGGAGGTGCAGATACGCAGTATTTT,CSAGRLAGGADTQYF
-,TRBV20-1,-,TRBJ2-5,TGCAGTGCTATACCCAAAGAGACCCAGTACTTC,CSAIPKETQYF
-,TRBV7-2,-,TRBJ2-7,TGTGCCAGCAGCTTAATCGGGGGCGGGGAGCAGTACTTC,CASSLIGGGEQYF
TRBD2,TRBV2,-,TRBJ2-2,TGTGCCAGCAGTGAACGGGGGGAGGGCACCGGGGAGCTGTTTTTT,CASSERGEGTGELFF
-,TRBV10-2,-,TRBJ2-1,TGCGCCAGCAGACCCGGGACCCCGAGCCGAGACGGGCAGTTCTTC,CASRPGTPSRDGQFF
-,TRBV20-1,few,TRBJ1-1,TGCAGTGCAAATGGGAGGTTCACTGAAGCTTTCTTT,CSANGRFTEAFF
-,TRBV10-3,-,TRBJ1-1,TGTGCCATCAGTGAGTCTTTTATGTCAGGGGCTTTCTTT,CAISESFMSGAFF
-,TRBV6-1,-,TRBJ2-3,TGTGCCAGTCGAGGGGGGTTTTATTCCGTTTCAGATACGCAGTATTTT,CASRGGFYSVSDTQYF
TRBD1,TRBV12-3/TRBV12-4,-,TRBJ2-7,TGTGCCAGCAGTCTACGGACAGGGGTGGCCTACGAGCAGTACTTC,CASSLRTGVAYEQYF
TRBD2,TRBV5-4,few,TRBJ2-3,TGTGCCAGCAGCCTCGCTAGCGGTTTTACAGATACGCAGTATTTT,CASSLASGFTDTQYF
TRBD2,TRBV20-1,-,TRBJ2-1,TGCAGTGCTCGAGGGACTAGCGGGAGCTCCTACAATGAGCAGTTCTTC,CSARGTSGSSYNEQFF
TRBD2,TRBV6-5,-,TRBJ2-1,TGTGCCAGCAGTTACTCGGGTCCTAGCGGGAGTAATGAGCAGTTCTTC,CASSYSGPSGSNEQFF